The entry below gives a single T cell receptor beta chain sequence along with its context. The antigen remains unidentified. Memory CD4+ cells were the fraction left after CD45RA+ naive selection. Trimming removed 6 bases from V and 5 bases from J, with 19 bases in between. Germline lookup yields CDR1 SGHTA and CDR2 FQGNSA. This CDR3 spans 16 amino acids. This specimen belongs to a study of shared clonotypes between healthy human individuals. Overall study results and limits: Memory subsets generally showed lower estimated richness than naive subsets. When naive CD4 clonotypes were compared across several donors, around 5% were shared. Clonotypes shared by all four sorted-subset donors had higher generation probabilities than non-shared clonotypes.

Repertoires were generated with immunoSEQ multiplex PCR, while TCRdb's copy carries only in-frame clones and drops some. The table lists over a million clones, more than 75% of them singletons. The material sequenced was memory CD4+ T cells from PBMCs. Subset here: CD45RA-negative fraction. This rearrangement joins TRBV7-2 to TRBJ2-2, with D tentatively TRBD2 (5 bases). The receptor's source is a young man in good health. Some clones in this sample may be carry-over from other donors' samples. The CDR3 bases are TGTGCCAGCAGTCGCAGCGGAGCGAAGGGTACCGGGGAGCTGTTTTTT. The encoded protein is CASSRSGAKGTGELFF.